The next 19 T cell receptor beta chains were all read from a single sample in a study of blood T cell repertoires in COVID-19. Libraries were prepared by immunoSEQ multiplex PCR; TCRdb keeps only in-frame clonotypes and omits some of them. This table has about 280,000 clones, 65% to 90% appearing once. The sequenced sample was peripheral blood. The source of these receptors is a man aged 45-65 years with active or convalescent COVID-19.

This chain uses TRBV7-2 with TRBJ1-2; no clear D gene. This CDR3 has 14 amino acids. V was shortened by 2 bases and J by 6 bases, with 13 bases between the two germline ends. CDR1 and CDR2 from the germline V gene are SGHTA and FQGNSA. As DNA, the CDR3 is TGTGCCAGCAGCTTAAACAAATTGGCCGATGGCTACACCTTC. Translated, it gives CASSLNKLADGYTF.

CDR3 region: CASSSQGSAEAFF. The CDR3 DNA sequence: TGCGCCAGCAGCTCACAGGGGTCGGCTGAAGCTTTCTTT. The chain combines TRBV5-1 with TRBJ1-1, with 7 bases fitting TRBD1. Per the germline V gene, CDR1 is SGHRS and CDR2 is YFSETQ. This CDR3 region has 13 residues. V lost 3 bases to trimming and J lost 6 bases; unmatched junction nucleotides: 5.

CDR3 sequence: CASSVGQFSGNTIYF. CDR3 sequence (DNA): TGTGCCAGCAGTGTCGGACAGTTCTCTGGAAACACCATATATTTT. J is TRBJ1-3 and V is TRBV6-4; D may be TRBD1 (6 bases). V was pared by 4 bases and J by 0 bases, with 10 bases between. Germline values: CDR1 MRHNA, CDR2 SNTAGT. The CDR3 runs to 15 residues.

This clone was picked up one time. The J gene is TRBJ1-3, the V gene TRBV5-5; tentative D call: TRBD1 (6 bases). The CDR3 totals 17 residues. Germline CDR1 reads SGHKS; CDR2 reads YYEKEE (reference sequence). Trimming stripped 3 bases from V and 0 bases from J, with 16 bases between. CDR3 protein: CASSSDRDILSGNTIYF. The CDR3 DNA reads as TGTGCCAGCAGCTCTGATCGGGACATCCTCTCTGGAAACACCATATATTTT.

CDR3 protein: CASSSPGDKNIQYF. CDR3 bases: TGTGCCAGTAGTTCGCCGGGGGACAAAAACATTCAGTACTTC. The J gene is TRBJ2-4, the V gene TRBV19; possibly TRBD2 for D (6 bases). This CDR3 region has 14 residues. V lost 5 bases to trimming and J lost 3 bases, with 11 bases between them. Per germline, CDR1 LNHDA and CDR2 SQIVND (reference sequence). The whole variable domain, remainder taken from reference TRBV19 and TRBJ2-4, is DGGITQSPKYLFRKEGQNVTLSCEQNLNHDAMYWYRQDPGQGLRLIYYSQIVNDFQKGDIAEGYSVSREKKESFPLTVTSAQKNPTAFYLCASSSPGDKNIQYFGAGTRLSVL.

Only one count was recorded for this clone. Likely a read error: the CDR3 ends without its conserved phenylalanine or tryptophan. The J gene is TRBJ2-7, the V gene TRBV27; 9 positions agree with TRBD2. The CDR3 spans 15 residues. The germline CDR1 and CDR2 sequences are MNHEY and SMNVEV (reference sequence). V lost 5 bases and J lost 0; bases outside the gene matches: 5. The CDR3 spells CASSPRTSASYEQYL. DNA of the CDR3: TGTGCCAGCAGTCCCCGGACTAGCGCCTCCTACGAGCAGTACCTC.

The J gene is TRBJ2-1, the V gene TRBV18; no firm D call. This CDR3 spans 15 amino acids. Germline values: CDR1 KGHSH, CDR2 LQKENI. Trimming stripped 7 bases from V and 4 bases from J, with 17 bases between. The CDR3 region is CASFQPTSRYNEQFF. CDR3 sequence (DNA): TGTGCCAGCTTCCAACCAACTTCCCGATACAATGAGCAGTTCTTC. Filled out from reference TRBV18 and TRBJ2-1, the complete variable domain reads NAGVMQNPRHLVRRRGQEARLRCSPMKGHSHVYWYRQLPEEGLKFMVYLQKENIIDESGMPKERFSAEFPKEGPSILRIQQVVRGDSAAYFCASFQPTSRYNEQFFGPGTRLTVL.

This sequence joins TRBV7-3 and TRBJ2-1, with 9 positions matching TRBD2. Unmatched junction bases numbered 12, after V lost 8 bases and J lost 7 bases. This CDR3 has 15 residues. The V gene's germline CDR1 is SGHTA and CDR2 FQGTGA. In DNA form, the CDR3 reads TGTGCCAGCTCCTTTGGGGCGGGAGGGGGTAATGAGCAGTTCTTC. Translation: CASSFGAGGGNEQFF.

DNA of the CDR3: TGTGCCAGCAGCTTAGCGGGGCCCATGGAGACCCAGTACTTC. Protein sequence: CASSLAGPMETQYF. The chain couples TRBV7-2 to TRBJ2-5; possible D gene TRBD1, 5 bases. The V gene's germline CDR1 is SGHTA and CDR2 FQGNSA. CDR3 length equals 14 residues. V dropped 0 bases and J dropped 5 bases, with 10 bases sitting between them.

CDR3 DNA sequence: TGTGCCACCAGCAGAGTACAGGGGCGCTTGGGGGCCAACGTCCTGACTTTC. Protein product: CATSRVQGRLGANVLTF. This rearrangement joins TRBV15 to TRBJ2-6, with 7 positions matching TRBD1. This CDR3 spans 17 amino acids. The V gene's germline CDR1 is LNHNV and CDR2 YYDKDF (reference sequence). Trimming took 1 base from V and 4 from J; bases not matched to a gene: 7.

The chain couples TRBV3-1 (or the pseudogene TRBV3-2) to TRBJ2-1; a possible D gene is TRBD2 (6 bases). Germline V gene sequence: CDR1 LGHDT, CDR2 YNNKEL (reference sequence). With 5 bases removed from V and 10 bases from J, the gap between germline ends came to 9 bases. This CDR3 has 11 amino acids. CDR3 region: CASSSGLEQFF. The CDR3, as DNA: TGTGCCAGCAGCTCTGGACTAGAGCAGTTCTTC.

The chain links TRBV5-1 to TRBJ2-5, with 7 bases identical to TRBD1. CDR3 length equals 15 residues. CDR1 and CDR2 from the germline V gene are SGHRS and YFSETQ. The V gene end was trimmed by 7 bases and the J gene end by 2 bases; junction bases not matched to a gene: 11. In DNA form, the CDR3 reads TGCGCCAGCGGCGAGACAGGGTCCGTTCAAGAGACCCAGTACTTC. Encoded protein: CASGETGSVQETQYF. The full variable domain, rest sourced from reference TRBV5-1 and TRBJ2-5, is KAGVTQTPRYLIKTRGQQVTLSCSPISGHRSVSWYQQTPGQGLQFLFEYFSETQRNKGNFPGRFSGRQFSNSRSEMNVSTLELGDSALYLCASGETGSVQETQYFGPGTRLLVL.

This clone was seen only once. The chain combines TRBV5-4 with TRBJ2-3, with TRBD1 matching over 7 bases. The junction had 17 bases not matched to a gene; V was cut back by 4 bases and J by 6 bases. The CDR3 runs 17 residues. The germline CDR1 and CDR2 sequences are SGHNT and YYREEE (reference sequence). The CDR3 region has the DNA TGTGCCAGCAGCAAAGCAACGATAGGGGGCTCAGGGGATACGCAGTATTTT. Its translation is CASSKATIGGSGDTQYF.

This sequence joins TRBV19 and TRBJ2-7, with 9 bases fitting TRBD1. This CDR3 contains 13 residues. Germline lookup yields CDR1 LNHDA and CDR2 SQIVND (reference sequence). With V trimmed by 6 bases and J by 6 bases, 6 bases remained unmatched. The CDR3 is CASRDRGTSEQYF. The CDR3 coding sequence is TGTGCCAGTAGGGACAGGGGAACCTCCGAGCAGTACTTC. The entire variable domain, with the rest obtained from reference TRBV19 and TRBJ2-7, is as follows: DGGITQSPKYLFRKEGQNVTLSCEQNLNHDAMYWYRQDPGQGLRLIYYSQIVNDFQKGDIAEGYSVSREKKESFPLTVTSAQKNPTAFYLCASRDRGTSEQYFGPGTRLTVT.

The J gene is TRBJ2-1, the V gene TRBV2; TRBD1 agrees at 8 bases. CDR3 length equals 15 residues. J gave up 6 bases and V 1 base, and 5 bases lay outside the gene matches. From germline, CDR1 is SNHLY and CDR2 FYNNEI. The CDR3 DNA sequence: TGTGCCAGCAGTGAAGGGACAGGGAGGACCAATGAGCAGTTCTTC. The encoded protein is CASSEGTGRTNEQFF.

V is TRBV6-5 and J is TRBJ1-6, with 7 bases matching TRBD1. Looked up from germline, CDR1 is MNHEY and CDR2 is SVGAGI. This CDR3 has 14 amino acids. V was clipped by 2 bases and J by 10 bases; unmatched bases: 5. CDR3 nucleotides: TGTGCCAGCAGTTACCCCGAAGGGGGCTCACCCCTCCACTTT. Protein: CASSYPEGGSPLHF.

V gene TRBV28 combines with J gene TRBJ2-7, with 7 nucleotides matching TRBD2. CDR1 MDHEN and CDR2 SYDVKM come from the germline V gene. Unmatched junction bases numbered 7, after V lost 5 bases and J lost 12 bases. The CDR3 consists of 11 residues. The CDR3 DNA reads TGTGCCAGCAGTGGCGCGGGAGCCCCGTACTTC. Protein: CASSGAGAPYF.

The V and J genes are TRBV19 and TRBJ1-3; D is uncertain. The CDR3 is 14 amino acids. Looked up from germline, CDR1 is LNHDA and CDR2 is SQIVND (reference sequence). Trimming left V 8 bases short and J 0 bases short, with 11 bases between. In DNA form, the CDR3 reads TGTGCCAGTCTTGACTCCAGCTCTGGAAACACCATATATTTT. This sequence encodes CASLDSSSGNTIYF. Based on the CDR3 plus reference TRBV19 and TRBJ1-3, the full variable domain is DGGITQSPKYLFRKEGQNVTLSCEQNLNHDAMYWYRQDPGQGLRLIYYSQIVNDFQKGDIAEGYSVSREKKESFPLTVTSAQKNPTAFYLCASLDSSSGNTIYFGEGSWLTVV.

The CDR3 reads CASSRGQINQPQHF. The CDR3 nucleotides are TGTGCCAGCAGCCGGGGACAGATCAATCAGCCCCAGCATTTT. The chain employs TRBV6-5 and TRBJ1-5; 7 positions match TRBD1. The trim removed 6 bases at V and 3 bases at J, leaving 5 bases unmatched. This CDR3 contains 14 residues. CDR1 MNHEY and CDR2 SVGAGI come from the germline V gene.